These 27 T cell receptor beta chains originate from one sample sequenced in a study of shared clonotypes between healthy human individuals. Naive CD8 isolation took CD45RO-negative cells positively selected for CCR7 and excluded terminally differentiated effector memory CD45RA+ cells. Generated by immunoSEQ multiplex PCR, the TCRdb table keeps only in-frame clones and is missing some. The table records around 560,000 clones, 85% to 95% of them present only once. Specimen: naive CD8+ T cells sorted from blood. All receptors come from a woman aged 25-40 years in good health.

The sample holds a few counts of this clone. J is TRBJ1-5 and V is TRBV28; D possibly corresponds to TRBD1 (5 bases). The V gene's germline CDR1 is MDHEN and CDR2 SYDVKM. V was clipped by 5 bases and J by 6 bases, with 11 bases between them. The CDR3 runs to 13 residues. The CDR3 DNA reads TGTGCCAGCAGTCCCCAGGGTCCTCAGCCCCAGCATTTT. Encoded protein: CASSPQGPQPQHF.

The CDR3 is CASPGLHYEQYF. The CDR3 DNA reads as TGTGCCAGCCCGGGACTGCACTACGAGCAGTACTTC. The chain combines TRBV19 with TRBJ2-7; D is perhaps TRBD2 (6 bases). Germline V gene lookup returns CDR1 LNHDA and CDR2 SQIVND (reference sequence). V lost 9 bases, J lost 3 bases, and 12 bases lay in between. The CDR3 extends over 12 amino acids.

The chain combines TRBV27 with TRBJ2-1; either TRBD1 or TRBD2 may supply D (5 bases each). Germline V gene data show CDR1 as MNHEY and CDR2 as SMNVEV (reference sequence). The CDR3 is 16 residues long. The germline V and J ends were trimmed by 3 bases and 0 bases, with 12 bases remaining between them. CDR3 bases: TGTGCCAGCAGTTTCCTTCCGGGGCCCTCCTACAATGAGCAGTTCTTC. It encodes CASSFLPGPSYNEQFF.

The sample holds one count of this clone. CDR3 amino acids: CASSEGTLNTGELFF. CDR3 nucleotide sequence: TGTGCCAGCAGTGAAGGGACCCTGAACACCGGGGAGCTGTTTTTT. The chain employs TRBV2 and TRBJ2-2; no clear D. CDR3 length: 15 amino acids. Trimming pared 1 base from V and 1 base from J, leaving 7 bases between. Germline assignment: CDR1 SNHLY and CDR2 FYNNEI.

A word on this clone: A read error may produce the germline difference seen at one junction end. This sequence joins TRBV2 and TRBJ2-5; no reliable D call. CDR3 length: 13 residues. CDR1 is SNHLY and CDR2 is FYNNEI in the germline V gene. The CDR3 nucleotides are TGTGCCAGCAGTGAAGTCTACCAGGAGACCCAGTACTTC. Translated, it gives CASSEVYQETQYF.

This chain connects TRBV2 to TRBJ1-2, with 9 bases that match TRBD1. Trimming removed 6 bases from V and 4 bases from J; junction bases left unmatched: 9. Germline loops: CDR1 SNHLY, CDR2 FYNNEI. The CDR3 is 15 residues long. The CDR3 region is CASRGDRGEGYGYTF. Written as DNA, the CDR3 is TGTGCCAGCAGGGGAGACAGGGGGGAAGGCTATGGCTACACCTTC.

The rearrangement joins TRBV28 to TRBJ1-5; 8 bases line up with TRBD1. With 3 bases clipped from V and 7 bases from J, the junction kept 5 bases outside the gene matches. The CDR3 sequence is 14 residues long. CDR1 and CDR2 (germline): MDHEN, SYDVKM. The CDR3 loop reads CASSFGTGLQPQHF. The CDR3 coding sequence is TGTGCCAGCAGTTTTGGGACAGGCCTCCAGCCCCAGCATTTT.

This clone was picked up one time. The rearrangement links TRBV7-8 to TRBJ2-5; unclear D gene. V gave up 5 bases and J gave up 5 bases, with 9 bases separating them. Germline CDR1 reads SGHVS; CDR2 reads FQNEAQ. This CDR3 is 12 amino acids long. This CDR3 reads CASSHPRETQYF. As DNA, the CDR3 is TGTGCCAGCAGCCACCCGCGGGAGACCCAGTACTTC.

The chain has TRBV5-1 and TRBJ2-1, with D unresolved. Germline lookup yields CDR1 SGHRS and CDR2 YFSETQ. V gave up 4 bases and J gave up 4 bases, with 6 bases separating them. CDR3 size: 12 residues. The CDR3 DNA follows: TGCGCCAGCAGCCCGAAATACAATGAGCAGTTCTTC. Amino acid sequence: CASSPKYNEQFF.

The rearrangement links TRBV11-3 to TRBJ2-1, with D tentatively TRBD2 (6 bases). The V end was cut by 2 bases, the J end by 5 bases, with 19 bases between. Per the germline V gene, CDR1 is SGHNT and CDR2 is YENEEA. The CDR3 consists of 17 residues. The CDR3 DNA is TGTGCCAGCAGCTTAAGATGGTTAGCGGAGAGTAACAATGAGCAGTTCTTC. The encoded protein is CASSLRWLAESNNEQFF.

The V gene is TRBV4-2, the J gene TRBJ1-3; D uncertain. Trimming stripped 4 bases from V and 0 bases from J, with 10 bases between. The V gene's germline CDR1 is LGHNA and CDR2 YNFKEQ. This CDR3 comprises 15 residues. In DNA, the CDR3 is TGTGCCAGCAGCCGGTGGGAGAGCTCTGGAAACACCATATATTTT. Encoded protein: CASSRWESSGNTIYF.

The chain carries TRBV7-8 and TRBJ2-1, with 10 bases lining up with TRBD2. CDR1 and CDR2 from the germline V gene are SGHVS and FQNEAQ. This CDR3 spans 17 amino acids. The junction had 15 bases not matched to a gene; V was cut back by 5 bases and J by 8 bases. CDR3 sequence reads: CASSLPAKREGLDEQFF. As DNA, the CDR3 is TGTGCCAGCAGCCTACCGGCCAAGCGGGAGGGCCTCGATGAGCAGTTCTTC. The variable domain in full, completed from reference TRBV7-8 and TRBJ2-1, reads GAGVSQSPRYKVAKRGQDVALRCDPISGHVSLFWYQQALGQGPEFLTYFQNEAQLDKSGLPSDRFFAERPEGSVSTLKIQRTQQEDSAVYLCASSLPAKREGLDEQFFGPGTRLTVL.

The chain has TRBV28 and TRBJ2-7; D not resolved. The germline gives CDR1 MDHEN, CDR2 SYDVKM. The CDR3 has 14 amino acids. V shed 6 bases and J shed 1 base, with 13 bases lying between them. CDR3 nucleotides: TGTGCCAGCAGCCTATGGACGGCATCCTACGAGCAGTACTTC. Translating it yields CASSLWTASYEQYF.

This chain links TRBV25-1 with TRBJ1-3, with D possibly TRBD1 on 6 matching bases. Deletions cut 6 bases from V and 7 bases from J, with 13 bases between. The length of the CDR3 is 13 residues. The germline V gene has CDR1 MGHDK and CDR2 SYGVNS. The CDR3 DNA is TGTGCCAGCAGCTCCCCAGGGGCTAACACCATATATTTT. Its translation is CASSSPGANTIYF.

The chain employs TRBV7-6 and TRBJ2-3, with 8 nucleotides matching TRBD2. The ends lost 7 bases at V and 4 bases at J; junction bases unmatched: 10. The CDR3 is 15 amino acids. CDR1 SGHVS and CDR2 FNYEAQ come from the germline V gene. The CDR3 coding sequence is TGTGCCAGCAACCTTGCGGGAGGATGGGCAGATACGCAGTATTTT. It yields the protein CASNLAGGWADTQYF.

This chain connects TRBV13 to TRBJ1-3; D may be TRBD1 (6 bases). CDR1 and CDR2 (germline): PRHDT, FYEKMQ (reference sequence). This CDR3 region has 15 residues. V lost 6 bases and J 1 base, leaving 13 bases between the germline ends. CDR3 DNA sequence: TGTGCCAGCAGACCGCGAGGGGGTTCTGGAAACACCATATATTTT. Its translation: CASRPRGGSGNTIYF.

The chain combines TRBV7-8 with TRBJ1-5; D not resolved. Germline lookup yields CDR1 SGHVS and CDR2 FQNEAQ. The CDR3 has 13 amino acids. The V and J ends lost 0 bases and 7 bases respectively, with 7 bases between them. The CDR3 DNA is TGTGCCAGCAGCTTAGCGGCCGGACAGCCCCAGCATTTT. Its protein is CASSLAAGQPQHF.

The V call is TRBV10-3, the J call TRBJ2-6; D is undetermined. This CDR3 is built from 14 residues. V shed 3 bases and J shed 0 bases, with 3 bases lying between them. Germline CDR1 ENHRY, CDR2 SYGVKD. CDR3 protein: CAISDSSGANVLTF. CDR3 DNA sequence: TGTGCCATCAGTGACAGCTCTGGGGCCAACGTCCTGACTTTC.

The rearrangement joins TRBV27 to TRBJ2-7; tentative D call: TRBD1 (5 bases). This CDR3 is built from 12 residues. Trimming took 7 bases from V and 0 from J, leaving 7 bases between them. The germline CDR1 and CDR2 sequences are MNHEY and SMNVEV (reference sequence). CDR3 coding DNA: TGTGCCAGCACACAGGCCTCCTACGAGCAGTACTTC. It specifies CASTQASYEQYF.

J is TRBJ2-5 and V is TRBV2; possible D gene TRBD1, 5 bases. Gene TRBJ2-7 matches the end of the DNA better, so the J call may be wrong. CDR1 and CDR2 (germline): SNHLY, FYNNEI. The CDR3 contains 15 residues. CDR3 residues: CASSDGHPSSYEQYF. Written as DNA, the CDR3 is TGTGCCAGCAGTGACGGACATCCTAGCTCCTACGAGCAGTACTTC.

V is TRBV5-6 and J is TRBJ2-5; perhaps TRBD2 as D (5 bases). The end of the DNA aligns better with TRBJ2-7, so the J call may be wrong. There are 13 residues in the CDR3. Per the germline V gene, CDR1 is SGHDT and CDR2 is YYEEEE. The CDR3 DNA follows: TGTGCCAGCAGCTTGGGGACTGACTACGAGCAGTACTTC. This translates into CASSLGTDYEQYF.

This rearrangement joins TRBV7-8 to TRBJ1-1; TRBD1 agrees at 7 bases. Germline V gives CDR1 SGHVS, CDR2 FQNEAQ. V shed 5 bases, J shed 6 bases, and the junction held 9 bases outside the gene matches. This CDR3 has 14 amino acids. The DNA for the CDR3 is TGTGCCAGCAGCCGAGAAGACAGGGTTGCTGAAGCTTTCTTT. This translates into CASSREDRVAEAFF.

V gene TRBV7-9 combines with J gene TRBJ2-2; 7 bases are a match to TRBD2. Trimming at V came to 3 bases and at J to 6 bases, leaving 10 bases not matched to a gene. CDR3 length: 16 residues. CDR1 is SEHNR, CDR2 FQNEAQ, per germline (reference sequence). The CDR3 DNA follows: TGTGCCAGCAGCTTTTCTTGGCGGGAGTACCCCGGGGAGCTGTTTTTT. This codes for CASSFSWREYPGELFF.

The J gene is TRBJ2-7, the V gene TRBV27, with TRBD2 as a possible D gene (5 bases). This CDR3 spans 13 amino acids. V lost 5 bases, J lost 4 bases, and 12 bases lay in between. Germline-derived CDR1 and CDR2 are MNHEY and SMNVEV (reference sequence). CDR3 coding DNA: TGTGCCAGCAGTCCAACCGGGGAATACGAGCAGTACTTC. It codes for CASSPTGEYEQYF.

The rearrangement joins TRBV13 to TRBJ2-7, with 8 positions matching TRBD2. CDR1 and CDR2 from the germline V gene are PRHDT and FYEKMQ (reference sequence). The CDR3 length is 15 residues. The V gene end was trimmed by 4 bases and the J gene end by 5 bases; junction bases not matched to a gene: 10. The CDR3 region is CASSSLGGGRHEQYF. CDR3 coding DNA: TGTGCCAGCAGCTCCCTTGGGGGCGGGAGGCACGAGCAGTACTTC.

The rearrangement links TRBV5-4 to TRBJ1-1; D possibly corresponds to TRBD1 (6 bases). The CDR3 has 14 amino acids. CDR1 SGHNT and CDR2 YYREEE come from the germline V gene (reference sequence). Trimming stripped 2 bases from V and 4 bases from J, with 12 bases between. The CDR3 spells CASSFRGAGTEAFF. The CDR3 coding sequence is TGTGCCAGCAGCTTTCGGGGGGCTGGCACTGAAGCTTTCTTT.

The V and J genes are TRBV7-8 and TRBJ2-2, with D possibly TRBD1 on 6 matching bases. From germline, CDR1 is SGHVS and CDR2 FQNEAQ. V lost 2 bases, J lost 5 bases, and 9 bases lay in between. The CDR3 extends over 14 amino acids. This CDR3 is CASSLQGWTGELFF. The CDR3 DNA reads TGTGCCAGCAGCTTACAGGGGTGGACCGGGGAGCTGTTTTTT.